Shown below are 7 T cell receptor beta chains from a single sample sequenced in a study of T cells in Graves' hyperthyroidism and ophthalmopathy. Template material for amplifying TCR beta CDR3 regions consisted of RNA transcripts. During a first-round RT-PCR of the TCR CDR3, the HTBI primer set was used. MiXCR, run by TCRdb on the multiplex PCR reads, gives a single entry per CDR3 protein. The table records 400,000 to 550,000 distinct CDR3 sequences, around 22% of them present only once. The specimen sequenced was blood. These receptors came from a woman aged 25 to 39 with Graves' ophthalmopathy.

The CDR3 nucleotides read TGTGCCAGCAGCCAAGACCGGGTATGGGACACTGAAGCTTTCTTT. It is translated as CASSQDRVWDTEAFF. This chain connects TRBV14 to TRBJ1-1; D not certain. CDR1 and CDR2 (germline): SGHDN, FVKESK. The CDR3 sequence is 15 residues long. Trimming left V 0 bases short and J 3 bases short, with 11 bases between.

Many counts were recorded for this clonotype. This sequence joins TRBV14 and TRBJ2-7; D possibly corresponds to TRBD1 (6 bases). Per germline, CDR1 SGHDN and CDR2 FVKESK. CDR3 size: 15 residues. V lost 0 bases and J lost 2, with 11 bases in between. CDR3 in DNA: TGTGCCAGCAGCCAAGACTCTTACAGGGCCTACGAGCAGTACTTC. This codes for CASSQDSYRAYEQYF.

The chain links TRBV7-9 to TRBJ1-2; 8 bases map to TRBD1. With 3 bases clipped from V and 8 bases from J, the junction kept 11 bases outside the gene matches. The CDR3 is 15 residues long. Germline V gene sequence: CDR1 SEHNR, CDR2 FQNEAQ (reference sequence). The chain's CDR3 is CASSFTGGDPSGYTF. CDR3 DNA: TGTGCCAGCAGCTTCACAGGGGGGGATCCTAGCGGCTACACCTTC.

V and J are TRBV27 and TRBJ2-7; D is possibly TRBD2 (5 bases). This CDR3 comprises 13 residues. V was shortened by 4 bases and J by 5 bases, with 12 bases between the two germline ends. The germline V gene has CDR1 MNHEY and CDR2 SMNVEV (reference sequence). CDR3 loop: CASSSPPGNEQYF. The CDR3 bases are TGTGCCAGCAGTTCCCCTCCCGGGAACGAGCAGTACTTC.

The sample holds many counts of this clonotype. In DNA, the CDR3 is TGTGCCAGCGTTGAGGGGAACGAGCAGTACTTC. Translated, it gives CASVEGNEQYF. The chain employs TRBV27 and TRBJ2-7, with D possibly being TRBD1 or TRBD2 (5 bases each). V lost 8 bases, J lost 5 bases, and 10 bases lay in between. CDR3 length: 11 amino acids. Germline CDR1 is MNHEY and CDR2 is SMNVEV (reference sequence).

There are many counts of this clonotype. The chain recombines TRBV6-1 with TRBJ2-7, with D perhaps matching TRBD1 (6 bases). Looked up from germline, CDR1 is MNHNS and CDR2 is SASEGT. V shed 5 bases and J shed 2 bases, with 16 bases lying between them. The CDR3 covers 15 residues. CDR3 amino acids: CASSKGQHLTYEQYF. The DNA for the CDR3 is TGTGCCAGCAGTAAAGGACAGCATTTAACCTACGAGCAGTACTTC.

The chain has TRBV19 and TRBJ1-2; 7 nucleotides line up with TRBD1. V lost 5 bases and J lost 4; bases outside the gene matches: 13. Germline loops: CDR1 LNHDA, CDR2 SQIVND (reference sequence). The CDR3 has 16 amino acids. The CDR3 DNA reads TGTGCCAGTAGTCGGATTGGGGACAGTCGGAGCTATGGCTACACCTTC. Its translation is CASSRIGDSRSYGYTF.